These 23 T cell receptor beta chains were sequenced from one sample in a study of beta chain features in type 1 diabetes. Findings and caveats of the study: Moderately but significantly shorter TCRB CDR3s were found in Type 1 diabetes patients in all four CD4+ subsets.

These receptors' antigens are unknown. Reverse transcribing all isolated RNA meant expressed TCRB transcripts were sequenced. Only in-frame clones appear in the TCRdb table, and some are missing; sequencing was by immunoSEQ multiplex PCR. The sample has 300,000 to 350,000 clones, around 9.3% seen once. The sample comprised central memory CD4+ T cells from blood. Receptors were obtained from a man in his thirties or forties with type 1 diabetes.

The CDR3 DNA reads as TGTGCCAGCGGCTTTCCCAACCAGCCAGAGACCCAGTACTTC. It specifies CASGFPNQPETQYF. V is TRBV6-5 and J is TRBJ2-5, with D unclear. Germline CDR1 and CDR2: MNHEY and SVGAGI. The CDR3 length is 14 residues. Trimming took off 8 bases at V and 4 bases at J, with 17 bases between the two ends.

This clone was seen a few times. This chain links TRBV30 with TRBJ1-3; D call uncertain. The CDR3 length is 13 residues. Germline CDR1 is GTSNPN and CDR2 is SVGIG (reference sequence). The V end was cut by 0 bases, the J end by 4 bases, with 7 bases between. Here the CDR3 reads CAWSVAAGNTIYF. CDR3 bases: TGTGCCTGGAGTGTTGCAGCCGGAAACACCATATATTTT.

V is TRBV6-6 and J is TRBJ2-7; the D is unclear. CDR1 MNHNY and CDR2 SVGAGI come from the germline V gene (reference sequence). This CDR3 has 14 amino acids. Trimming cost V 8 bases and J 3 bases, with 17 bases left between them. The CDR3 DNA reads as TGTGCCAGCCAGCCCCCTGGGTCGCACTACGAGCAGTACTTC. It yields the protein CASQPPGSHYEQYF.

The chain combines TRBV14 with TRBJ2-3; perhaps TRBD2 as D (5 bases). The CDR3 loop spans 13 amino acids. CDR1 is SGHDN and CDR2 is FVKESK in the germline V gene. V lost 0 bases, J lost 12 bases, and 13 bases lay in between. CDR3 sequence reads: CASSQDLPTIQYF. CDR3 DNA: TGTGCCAGCAGCCAAGATCTTCCGACTATCCAGTATTTT.

The table lists this clone with a few counts. This sequence joins TRBV9 and TRBJ1-1, with D possibly being TRBD1 (5 bases). The CDR3 covers 14 residues. The germline V gene has CDR1 SGDLS and CDR2 YYNGEE. V lost 0 bases, J lost 8 bases, and 14 bases lay in between. The CDR3 protein is CASSVAVREEEAFF. DNA for the CDR3: TGTGCCAGCAGCGTAGCGGTCAGGGAAGAGGAAGCTTTCTTT.

The chain joins TRBV10-1 to TRBJ2-5; a weak D match, TRBD1 (6 bases). V lost 5 bases to trimming and J lost 2 bases, with 9 bases between them. The CDR3 length is 13 residues. Germline V gene data show CDR1 as WNHNN and CDR2 as SYGVQD (reference sequence). DNA for the CDR3: TGCGCCAGCAGTTCCGGGACACAAGAGACCCAGTACTTC. This sequence encodes CASSSGTQETQYF.

The chain is built from TRBV4-1 and TRBJ2-1, with 10 bases that match TRBD1. V was clipped by 0 bases and J by 4 bases; unmatched bases: 15. There are 20 residues in the CDR3. Germline values: CDR1 MGHRA, CDR2 YSYEKL. CDR3: CASSQDGRSGQGRSYNEQFF. CDR3 nucleotide sequence: TGCGCCAGCAGCCAAGATGGTCGATCGGGACAGGGGCGATCTTACAATGAGCAGTTCTTC.

This chain joins TRBV19 and TRBJ1-1; no definite D call. V was cut by 9 bases and J by 0 bases, with 11 bases left in between. CDR1 and CDR2 from the germline V gene are LNHDA and SQIVND (reference sequence). The CDR3 is made up of 13 amino acids. The CDR3, as DNA: TGTGCCAGCAGACGGGTTATGAACACTGAAGCTTTCTTT. This sequence encodes CASRRVMNTEAFF. Together with reference TRBV19 and TRBJ1-1, the CDR3 gives the full variable domain: DGGITQSPKYLFRKEGQNVTLSCEQNLNHDAMYWYRQDPGQGLRLIYYSQIVNDFQKGDIAEGYSVSREKKESFPLTVTSAQKNPTAFYLCASRRVMNTEAFFGQGTRLTVV.

This clone was seen more than once but under ten times. The rearrangement links TRBV19 to TRBJ2-3, with 7 bases fitting TRBD1. This CDR3 comprises 14 residues. The germline V gene has CDR1 LNHDA and CDR2 SQIVND (reference sequence). Trimming took 6 bases from V and 2 from J; bases not matched to a gene: 5. This chain's CDR3 is CASSPDRDTDTQYF. The DNA for the CDR3 is TGTGCCAGTAGCCCCGACAGGGACACAGATACGCAGTATTTT.

The V and J genes are TRBV19 and TRBJ2-1, with 12 bases lining up with TRBD2. Germline CDR1 is LNHDA and CDR2 is SQIVND (reference sequence). V shed 3 bases and J 7 bases; nucleotides not matched to a gene: 4. This CDR3 spans 15 amino acids. The CDR3 region has the DNA TGTGCCAGTAGTATTACTAGCGGGGGGCGTAATGAGCAGTTCTTC. It is translated as CASSITSGGRNEQFF.

This chain joins TRBV19 and TRBJ1-6; D uncertain. CDR3 length: 16 amino acids. The germline gives CDR1 LNHDA, CDR2 SQIVND (reference sequence). V lost 7 bases and J 9 bases, leaving 22 bases between the germline ends. CDR3 coding DNA: TGTGCCAGTATGGGGAGGAACCCGACCCCCGGTTCACCCCTCCACTTT. It specifies CASMGRNPTPGSPLHF.

This clone came up a few times. J is TRBJ2-7 and V is TRBV19; either TRBD1 or TRBD2 may fit D (6 bases each). Germline loops: CDR1 LNHDA, CDR2 SQIVND (reference sequence). This CDR3 has 14 amino acids. Trimming cost V 6 bases and J 3 bases, with 15 bases left between them. The CDR3, as DNA: TGTGCCAGTAGAAAGGGCAGGGGACTCTACGAGCAGTACTTC. It encodes CASRKGRGLYEQYF.

This clone was recorded many times. V usage is TRBV7-9 and J usage is TRBJ1-1, with D hard to call. CDR1 and CDR2 (germline): SEHNR, FQNEAQ (reference sequence). Trimming stripped 0 bases from V and 1 base from J, with 9 bases between. The CDR3 sequence is 15 residues long. For the CDR3, the DNA is TGTGCCAGCAGCTTAGCGGGCAGATCGAACACTGAAGCTTTCTTT. Protein product: CASSLAGRSNTEAFF.

The sample holds a few counts of this clone. The CDR3 coding sequence is TGTGCCAGCAGCACTCGCAGGGAGGGCTACACCTTC. This codes for CASSTRREGYTF. The chain links TRBV6-5 to TRBJ1-2, with D perhaps TRBD1 (5 bases). The CDR3 extends over 12 amino acids. The V and J ends lost 6 bases and 8 bases respectively, with 13 bases between them. Germline values: CDR1 MNHEY, CDR2 SVGAGI.

The V call is TRBV5-6, the J call TRBJ1-5; the D gene is possibly TRBD1 (6 bases). The CDR3 sequence is 14 residues long. Germline assignment: CDR1 SGHDT and CDR2 YYEEEE. Trimming shortened V by 2 bases and J by 5 bases, and 11 bases separated the two germline ends. The CDR3 DNA is TGTGCCAGCAGCTTTGGGCCAGGGGATCAGCCCCAGCATTTT. Translation: CASSFGPGDQPQHF.

This clone was observed a few times. The chain carries TRBV5-6 and TRBJ1-2, with 12 nucleotides matching TRBD1. The germline gives CDR1 SGHDT, CDR2 YYEEEE. Losses at the gene ends were 2 bases for V and 0 bases for J; bases not matched to a gene: 8. The CDR3 runs to 18 residues. CDR3 bases: TGTGCCAGCAGCTTTACCGGGACAGGGGGCCTAGCTAACTATGGCTACACCTTC. Protein sequence: CASSFTGTGGLANYGYTF.

This chain uses TRBV11-2 with TRBJ2-7, with 8 bases matching TRBD2. V lost 4 bases to trimming and J lost 6 bases; unmatched junction nucleotides: 5. Germline loops: CDR1 SGHAT, CDR2 FQNNGV. The CDR3 is 13 amino acids. DNA of the CDR3: TGTGCCAGCAGCTGGACTAGCCCCTCCGAGCAGTACTTC. Amino acid sequence: CASSWTSPSEQYF.

The V call is TRBV30, the J call TRBJ1-2; D may be TRBD1 (5 bases). V lost 0 bases and J lost 2, with 13 bases in between. CDR1 and CDR2 from the germline V gene are GTSNPN and SVGIG (reference sequence). The CDR3 totals 15 residues. Written as DNA, the CDR3 is TGTGCCTGGAGTGTAGATTGGCAGGGAAACTATGGCTACACCTTC. Amino acids: CAWSVDWQGNYGYTF.

This clone was seen only a few times. The chain has TRBV28 and TRBJ1-1; 12 bases map to TRBD1. The V gene's germline CDR1 is MDHEN and CDR2 SYDVKM. After removal of 5 bases from V and 9 bases from J, the junction contained 7 bases not matched to a gene. The CDR3 is 14 amino acids. CDR3 region: CASSGTGGSLQAFF. The CDR3, as DNA: TGTGCCAGCAGTGGGACAGGGGGCTCCCTGCAAGCTTTCTTT.

The gene calls are TRBV7-2 and TRBJ1-1, with a possible D match to TRBD1 (6 bases). The CDR3 is made up of 15 amino acids. Germline V gives CDR1 SGHTA, CDR2 FQGNSA. Trimming left V 6 bases short and J 6 bases short, with 20 bases between. DNA for the CDR3: TGTGCCAGCAGATGGGACGGGAGCGGGGGCTCTGAAGCTTTCTTT. Protein product: CASRWDGSGGSEAFF.

This clone was counted only a few times. The chain uses TRBV18 and TRBJ1-1; D might be TRBD1 (5 bases). With 0 bases removed from V and 9 bases from J, the gap between germline ends came to 11 bases. CDR1 KGHSH and CDR2 LQKENI come from the germline V gene. The CDR3 is made up of 13 amino acids. Here the CDR3 reads CASSPPGVGKAFF. In DNA, the CDR3 is TGTGCCAGCTCACCACCAGGGGTTGGGAAAGCTTTCTTT.

This clone came up a few times. The chain recombines TRBV29-1 with TRBJ2-5; 9 nucleotides agree with TRBD2. V gave up 6 bases and J gave up 1 base; unmatched junction bases: 3. The CDR3 spans 13 residues. Germline V gene data show CDR1 as SQVTM and CDR2 as ANQGSEA. The CDR3 nucleotides read TGCAGCGTCGCTAGCGGGGTCCAAGAGACCCAGTACTTC. Its protein product is CSVASGVQETQYF.

This clone has only a few counts. The rearrangement joins TRBV4-1 to TRBJ2-5, with D maybe TRBD1 (6 bases). The CDR3 is 14 amino acids. Germline V gene data show CDR1 as MGHRA and CDR2 as YSYEKL. Trimming removed 2 bases at V and 1 base at J, with 8 bases between. This CDR3 is CASSQWGPQETQYF. CDR3 sequence (DNA): TGCGCCAGCAGCCAATGGGGGCCCCAAGAGACCCAGTACTTC.